Listed here are 10 T cell receptor beta chains from one sample, sequenced in a study of cytomegalovirus exposure and HLA in healthy donors. Use of 60 Vbeta and 13 Jbeta primers characterized the PCR. Measured with immunoSEQ multiplex PCR; TCRdb has only the in-frame clones, and not every one. The sample shows about 180,000 clones, approximately 80% of them seen only once. Material for sequencing was PBMCs. These receptors were taken from a girl aged 10-17 years in good health and CMV-seropositive.

This clone was seen only a few times. The V call is TRBV28, the J call TRBJ2-7; the D gene is possibly TRBD1 (5 bases). The germline gives CDR1 MDHEN, CDR2 SYDVKM. Trimming left V 4 bases short and J 2 bases short, with 24 bases between. This CDR3 spans 18 amino acids. CDR3 DNA sequence: TGTGCCAGCAGTTCCTCGCGGACACACCCGGGTGGGACCTACGAGCAGTACTTC. It is translated as CASSSSRTHPGGTYEQYF.

The chain combines TRBV7-8 with TRBJ2-7; D perhaps matches TRBD2 (5 bases). Trimming took off 0 bases at V and 0 bases at J, with 6 bases between the two ends. CDR3 length: 14 residues. Germline assignment: CDR1 SGHVS and CDR2 FQNEAQ. The CDR3 loop is CASSLASASYEQYF. CDR3 coding DNA: TGTGCCAGCAGCTTAGCTAGCGCCTCCTACGAGCAGTACTTC.

The rearrangement uses TRBV4-3 and TRBJ1-1; D possibly corresponds to TRBD1 (6 bases). Trimming took off 0 bases at V and 0 bases at J, with 20 bases between the two ends. The germline CDR1 and CDR2 sequences are LGHNA and YSLEER. The CDR3 has 19 amino acids. The DNA of the CDR3 is TGCGCCAGCAGCCAAGATCATGATGGGGACACCGATCTGAACACTGAAGCTTTCTTT. Amino acids: CASSQDHDGDTDLNTEAFF.

The V and J genes are TRBV19 and TRBJ1-1; TRBD1 matches 8 bases. V was pared by 2 bases and J by 1 base, with 3 bases of the junction left unmatched. The CDR3 loop spans 15 amino acids. Per germline, CDR1 LNHDA and CDR2 SQIVND (reference sequence). In DNA, the CDR3 is TGTGCCAGTAGTATACCCGGGACAGGGAACACTGAAGCTTTCTTT. Amino acid sequence: CASSIPGTGNTEAFF.

The V call is TRBV7-7, the J call TRBJ2-1; the D is unclear. Germline values: CDR1 SSHAT, CDR2 FNYEAQ (reference sequence). The V and J ends lost 5 bases and 15 bases respectively, with 8 bases between them. CDR3 length: 9 amino acids. The CDR3 here is CASSLPPFF. CDR3 sequence (DNA): TGTGCCAGCAGCCTTCCTCCGTTCTTC.

A remark on this clone: Other DNA sequences in the sample encode the same CDR3. V and J are TRBV27 and TRBJ2-7; maybe TRBD1 (6 bases). V shed 6 bases and J shed 0 bases, with 12 bases lying between them. Germline V lookup: CDR1 MNHEY, CDR2 SMNVEV (reference sequence). CDR3 length: 14 amino acids. The CDR3 DNA reads as TGTGCCAGCAGCCTAACAGGGTCCTCCTACGAGCAGTACTTC. Translating it yields CASSLTGSSYEQYF.

This clone was picked up a small number of times. CDR3 amino acids: CASSLWRGTEAFF. The CDR3 DNA sequence: TGTGCCAGCAGTTTATGGAGAGGGACTGAAGCTTTCTTT. The chain recombines TRBV27 with TRBJ1-1; D unclear. CDR1 is MNHEY and CDR2 is SMNVEV in the germline V gene (reference sequence). V was shortened by 1 base and J by 5 bases, with 8 bases between the two germline ends. This CDR3 has 13 residues.

The genes are TRBV6-1 and TRBJ1-4; a weak D match, TRBD1 (6 bases). The CDR3 covers 13 residues. V was cut by 8 bases and J by 8 bases, with 15 bases left in between. The germline V gene has CDR1 MNHNS and CDR2 SASEGT. CDR3 residues: CASGRQGNEKLFF. The CDR3 coding sequence is TGTGCCAGCGGTAGGCAGGGGAACGAAAAACTGTTTTTT.

The chain uses TRBV29-1 and TRBJ1-1; TRBD1 might be the D (6 bases). The germline V gene encodes CDR1 SQVTM and CDR2 ANQGSEA. This CDR3 is 14 amino acids long. Deletions cut 4 bases from V and 5 bases from J, with 17 bases between. Here the CDR3 DNA reads TGCAGCGTTGGGTTACAGGGAGGGAGTACTGAAGCTTTCTTT. As protein: CSVGLQGGSTEAFF.

This clone has a single count. The chain is built from TRBV5-1 and TRBJ2-5, with D perhaps TRBD2 (6 bases). Germline V gene sequence: CDR1 SGHRS, CDR2 YFSETQ. CDR3 length: 15 amino acids. With 4 bases removed from V and 2 bases from J, the gap between germline ends came to 15 bases. CDR3 protein: CASSPTPSEQETQYF. Written as DNA, the CDR3 is TGCGCCAGCAGCCCAACCCCTAGCGAGCAAGAGACCCAGTACTTC.